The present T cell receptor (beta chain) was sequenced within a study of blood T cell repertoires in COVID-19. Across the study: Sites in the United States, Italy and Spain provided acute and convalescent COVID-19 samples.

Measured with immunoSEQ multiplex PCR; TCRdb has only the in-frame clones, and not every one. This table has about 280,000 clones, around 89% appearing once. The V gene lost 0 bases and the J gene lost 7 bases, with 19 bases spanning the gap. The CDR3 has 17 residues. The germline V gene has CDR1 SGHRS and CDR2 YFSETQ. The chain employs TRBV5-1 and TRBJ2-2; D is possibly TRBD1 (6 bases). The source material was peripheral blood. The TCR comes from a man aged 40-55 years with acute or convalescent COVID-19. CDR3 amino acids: CASSLASDGGLGGELFF. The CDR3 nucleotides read TGCGCCAGCAGCTTGGCTTCCGATGGGGGCCTGGGCGGGGAGCTGTTTTTT.